These 14 T cell receptor beta chains were all obtained from the same sample, sequenced in a study of blood T cell repertoires in COVID-19 (TCRdb year 2020). Receptor libraries were prepared by the immunoSEQ multiplex PCR assay. Drawn from immuneACCESS, this table holds only the in-frame rearrangements with V and J called that TCRdb kept. Clones are partly lost; checked studies trace under half to an unresolved V gene and leave the rest unexplained. The sample table records roughly 410,000 clones; around 87% of these occur just once. 2% to 2.5% of the sample comes from the top ten. The sample consisted of peripheral blood. Receptor source: a woman aged 55-70 years with COVID-19, enrolled during active disease.

The genes are TRBV18 and TRBJ1-4; D not resolved. Germline V gene lookup returns CDR1 KGHSH and CDR2 LQKENI. The CDR3 is made up of 13 amino acids. The V and J ends lost 4 bases and 8 bases respectively, with 11 bases between them. CDR3 loop: CASSRGVGEKLFF. CDR3 sequence (DNA): TGTGCCAGCTCACGAGGTGTCGGAGAAAAACTGTTTTTT. The entire variable domain, with the rest obtained from reference TRBV18 and TRBJ1-4, is as follows: NAGVMQNPRHLVRRRGQEARLRCSPMKGHSHVYWYRQLPEEGLKFMVYLQKENIIDESGMPKERFSAEFPKEGPSILRIQQVVRGDSAAYFCASSRGVGEKLFFGSGTQLSVL.

The chain employs TRBV7-2 and TRBJ2-1; D is unclear. The germline CDR1 and CDR2 sequences are SGHTA and FQGNSA. The CDR3 extends over 10 amino acids. V dropped 7 bases and J dropped 9 bases, with 7 bases sitting between them. CDR3 loop: CASMASEQFF. In nucleotides, the CDR3 is TGTGCCAGCATGGCCAGTGAGCAGTTCTTC.

The rearrangement joins TRBV6-6 to TRBJ1-1; D gene unclear. CDR1 is MNHNY and CDR2 is SVGAGI in the germline V gene (reference sequence). Trimming left V 2 bases short and J 4 bases short, with 14 bases between. The CDR3 has 15 amino acids. The CDR3 DNA is TGTGCCAGCAGTTACGCCCCAACCGGGTCCACTGAAGCTTTCTTT. Translation gives CASSYAPTGSTEAFF.

In regard to this clone: The junction departs from the called germline gene at one end, perhaps through a read error. V gene TRBV6-4 combines with J gene TRBJ1-1; D is perhaps TRBD1 (5 bases). The CDR3 has 13 residues. Per germline, CDR1 MRHNA and CDR2 SNTAGT. CDR3 sequence reads: CASSEGRNTEAFF. The DNA for the CDR3 is TGTGCCAGTAGTGAGGGGCGGAACACTGAAGCTTTCTTT.

This chain links TRBV7-2 with TRBJ2-3, with D perhaps matching TRBD2 (7 bases). V gave up 0 bases and J gave up 9 bases, with 16 bases separating them. Germline V CDR1 and CDR2: SGHTA, FQGNSA. The length of the CDR3 is 15 residues. The CDR3 protein is CASSLANRWGGTQYF. In DNA form, the CDR3 reads TGTGCCAGCAGCTTAGCCAACCGGTGGGGGGGCACGCAGTATTTT.

V gene TRBV19 combines with J gene TRBJ1-5; possibly TRBD1 for D (6 bases). V gave up 5 bases and J gave up 5 bases, with 16 bases separating them. This CDR3 region has 15 residues. Germline CDR1 reads LNHDA; CDR2 reads SQIVND (reference sequence). The CDR3 DNA follows: TGTGCCAGTAGTCCGCGGGGGCAGGGGTATCAGCCCCAGCATTTT. Its protein is CASSPRGQGYQPQHF.

The V and J genes are TRBV7-2 and TRBJ1-2, with 9 bases lining up with TRBD1. The V and J ends lost 5 bases and 6 bases, in that order; junction bases with no gene match: 1. The germline V gene has CDR1 SGHTA and CDR2 FQGNSA. The CDR3 loop spans 12 amino acids. The chain's CDR3 is CASSRTGDGYTF. The CDR3 DNA reads TGTGCCAGCAGCCGGACAGGGGATGGCTACACCTTC.

This sequence joins TRBV7-3 and TRBJ2-2, with D perhaps TRBD2 (6 bases). CDR1 and CDR2 (germline): SGHTA, FQGTGA. The CDR3 is 15 amino acids. V was trimmed by 2 bases and J by 0 bases, leaving 7 bases between them. CDR3 sequence (DNA): TGTGCCAGCAGCTTATGGGGGGCGAACACCGGGGAGCTGTTTTTT. It codes for CASSLWGANTGELFF.

The chain links TRBV18 to TRBJ1-3, with 7 positions matching TRBD1. The V gene end was trimmed by 3 bases and the J gene end by 2 bases; junction bases not matched to a gene: 7. Germline loops: CDR1 KGHSH, CDR2 LQKENI. The CDR3 loop spans 16 amino acids. The CDR3 DNA reads as TGTGCCAGCTCACCGGGACAGATATCTACTGGAAACACCATATATTTT. It translates to CASSPGQISTGNTIYF.

The chain recombines TRBV2 with TRBJ2-7, with no clear D. V was clipped by 6 bases and J by 3 bases, with 9 bases between them. The CDR3 length is 12 residues. Germline lookup yields CDR1 SNHLY and CDR2 FYNNEI. The CDR3 nucleotides are TGTGCCAGCAGCCCAAGGAGCTACGAGCAGTACTTC. It translates to CASSPRSYEQYF.

This clone was seen a handful of times. This sequence joins TRBV11-1 and TRBJ1-1; no definite D call. This CDR3 spans 11 amino acids. In germline, CDR1 is SGHAT, CDR2 FQDESV (reference sequence). The V end lost 6 bases, the J end lost 1 base, and 3 bases lay between the germline ends. CDR3 sequence: CASSQNTEAFF. CDR3 nucleotides: TGTGCCAGCAGTCAGAACACTGAAGCTTTCTTT.

The chain employs TRBV6-1 and TRBJ2-1; the D is unclear. Germline CDR1 is MNHNS and CDR2 is SASEGT. The CDR3 has 12 residues. Trimming took off 2 bases at V and 4 bases at J, with 3 bases between the two ends. This CDR3 reads CASSERYNEQFF. The CDR3 bases are TGTGCCAGCAGTGAACGTTACAATGAGCAGTTCTTC.

This clone was recorded only once. The chain recombines TRBV6-4 with TRBJ1-6; TRBD1 is a possible D gene (5 bases). V lost 7 bases and J 6 bases, leaving 19 bases between the germline ends. The CDR3 covers 16 residues. CDR1 MRHNA and CDR2 SNTAGT come from the germline V gene. CDR3 DNA: TGTGCCAGCAACCTCCTAGGGGACTATACTAATTCACCCCTCCACTTT. This sequence encodes CASNLLGDYTNSPLHF.

The rearrangement links TRBV19 to TRBJ1-1; no definite D call. This CDR3 is built from 14 residues. The V end lost 7 bases, the J end lost 0 bases, and 12 bases lay between the germline ends. Germline assignment: CDR1 LNHDA and CDR2 SQIVND (reference sequence). CDR3 in amino acids: CASNNLMMNTEAFF. The CDR3 region has the DNA TGTGCCAGTAACAATCTGATGATGAACACTGAAGCTTTCTTT.